This entry lists 17 T cell receptor beta chains sequenced from one sample in a study of T-cell reconstitution after alpha-beta-depleted transplantation in children. Preparing the TCRbeta library involved the use of unique molecular identifiers. TCRdb reprocessed the PCR reads via MiXCR and lists one record per CDR3 protein. The data hold about 22,000 distinct CDR3 sequences, with approximately 11% observed a single time. This sample comprised PBMCs from the stem cell graft donor, obtained from the stem cell graft. The receptors were gathered from a human donor who donated a stem cell graft to a child with chronic granulomatous disease.

This clonotype was counted at least ten times. The rearrangement uses TRBV7-9 and TRBJ2-4; TRBD1 matches at 7 bases. Trimming removed 8 bases from V and 7 bases from J; junction bases left unmatched: 14. The CDR3 is 15 residues long. The V gene's germline CDR1 is SEHNR and CDR2 FQNEAQ (reference sequence). CDR3 sequence (DNA): TGTGCCAGCGAACGAAACAGGGGATCATTTAACATTCAGTACTTC. Translation: CASERNRGSFNIQYF.

The V gene is TRBV20-1, the J gene TRBJ2-1; TRBD2 matches 8 bases. V lost 3 bases to trimming and J lost 3 bases; unmatched junction nucleotides: 4. The CDR3 sequence is 14 residues long. The germline gives CDR1 DFQATT, CDR2 SNEGSKA (reference sequence). In DNA, the CDR3 is TGCAGTGCTAGGCCGGGACTAGACTACAATGAGCAGTTCTTC. This translates into CSARPGLDYNEQFF.

This clonotype showed up many times. The J gene is TRBJ2-7, the V gene TRBV11-2, with D hard to call. CDR1 SGHAT and CDR2 FQNNGV come from the germline V gene. The length of the CDR3 is 13 residues. Trimming pared 1 base from V and 1 base from J, leaving 5 bases between. CDR3 in amino acids: CASSLVMSYEQYF. CDR3 bases: TGTGCCAGCAGCTTAGTAATGTCCTACGAGCAGTACTTC.

This clonotype was seen many times. CDR3 residues: CASPMGTSGALSYNEQFF. The CDR3 region has the DNA TGCGCCAGCCCCATGGGGACTAGCGGGGCCCTTTCCTACAATGAGCAGTTCTTC. The chain combines TRBV5-1 with TRBJ2-1, with 13 bases identical to TRBD2. J lost 1 base, V lost 7 bases, and 11 bases had no gene match. Germline V lookup: CDR1 SGHRS, CDR2 YFSETQ. This CDR3 has 18 residues.

This clonotype was seen ten or more times. The chain uses TRBV12-3 or TRBV12-4 and TRBJ2-1, with 9 bases lining up with TRBD1. There are 15 residues in the CDR3. V dropped 7 bases and J dropped 4; count of bases not matched to a gene: 8. The chain's CDR3 is CASTRGDRAYNEQFF. CDR3 in DNA: TGTGCCAGCACCCGCGGGGACAGGGCTTACAATGAGCAGTTCTTC.

At least ten counts were recorded for this clonotype. The J gene is TRBJ2-7, the V gene TRBV12-3 or TRBV12-4, with D possibly being TRBD1 (6 bases). Trimming left V 4 bases short and J 1 base short, with 14 bases between. The CDR3 totals 15 residues. CDR3 DNA sequence: TGTGCCAGCAGTTGGAACAGGGTCGGATCCTACGAGCAGTACTTC. As protein: CASSWNRVGSYEQYF.

Many counts were recorded for this clonotype. The chain joins TRBV29-1 to TRBJ2-5, with D unclear. The CDR3 has 13 residues. Trimming cost V 1 base and J 0 bases, with 6 bases left between them. The V gene's germline CDR1 is SQVTM and CDR2 ANQGSEA. This chain's CDR3 is CSVEARNQETQYF. The CDR3 DNA sequence: TGCAGCGTTGAAGCACGGAACCAAGAGACCCAGTACTTC.

In its sample, this clonotype was seen a few times. V is TRBV5-1 and J is TRBJ2-3; TRBD2 might be the D (6 bases). Germline V gene data show CDR1 as SGHRS and CDR2 as YFSETQ. The CDR3 spans 14 residues. The V end lost 8 bases, the J end lost 0 bases, and 13 bases lay between the germline ends. CDR3: CASYREQSTDTQYF. The CDR3 bases are TGCGCCAGTTACCGGGAGCAGAGCACAGATACGCAGTATTTT.

This clonotype rates as medium-sized (0.01 to 0.1%). This chain connects TRBV7-2 to TRBJ1-3; D is unclear. V was trimmed by 5 bases and J by 5 bases, leaving 10 bases between them. CDR1 is SGHTA, CDR2 FQGNSA, per germline. CDR3 length: 13 residues. CDR3 residues: CASSPDRRNTIYF. DNA for the CDR3: TGTGCCAGCAGCCCGGACCGGCGAAACACCATATATTTT.

This clonotype was seen at least ten times. This chain connects TRBV29-1 to TRBJ2-3; D is ambiguous. Looked up from germline, CDR1 is SQVTM and CDR2 is ANQGSEA. Trimming stripped 7 bases from V and 4 bases from J, with 9 bases between. The CDR3 is 11 residues long. The CDR3 loop reads CSALSSDTQYF. CDR3 DNA: TGCAGCGCCCTCAGCTCAGATACGCAGTATTTT.

This clonotype came up many times. In nucleotides, the CDR3 is TGCAGTGCCGCCCTCAGGGGGGGGTTGTCGGATGAGCCCCAGCATTTT. This gives the protein CSAALRGGLSDEPQHF. The chain joins TRBV20-1 to TRBJ1-5; 7 positions match TRBD1. This CDR3 contains 16 residues. J lost 8 bases, V lost 6 bases, and 19 bases had no gene match. Germline values: CDR1 DFQATT, CDR2 SNEGSKA (reference sequence).

This clonotype appeared many times. The rearrangement links TRBV5-1 to TRBJ2-7; possible D gene TRBD1, 6 bases. CDR1 is SGHRS, CDR2 YFSETQ, per germline. Trimming pared 1 base from V and 7 bases from J, leaving 18 bases between. The CDR3 length is 15 residues. Here the CDR3 reads CASSLKDSPSGEQYF. For the CDR3, the DNA is TGCGCCAGCAGCTTGAAGGACAGTCCCTCGGGGGAGCAGTACTTC.

The sample holds many counts of this clonotype. This chain joins TRBV5-1 and TRBJ1-6; a possible D gene is TRBD1 (5 bases). In germline, CDR1 is SGHRS, CDR2 YFSETQ. The CDR3 sequence is 14 residues long. V was pared by 3 bases and J by 7 bases, with 11 bases between. This chain's CDR3 is CASSSGRENSPLHF. The CDR3 DNA sequence: TGCGCCAGCAGCTCGGGACGGGAAAATTCACCCCTCCACTTT.

There are many counts of this clonotype. This chain joins TRBV7-9 and TRBJ1-6; D unclear. CDR1 SEHNR and CDR2 FQNEAQ come from the germline V gene (reference sequence). The CDR3 extends over 17 amino acids. The V end lost 5 bases, the J end lost 0 bases, and 14 bases lay between the germline ends. This CDR3 reads CASSLYPHSSYNSPLHF. The CDR3 DNA is TGTGCCAGCAGCCTTTACCCTCACAGCTCCTATAATTCACCCCTCCACTTT.

This clonotype was seen at least ten times. The rearrangement uses TRBV29-1 and TRBJ1-1; TRBD1 matches at 10 bases. Germline V gene sequence: CDR1 SQVTM, CDR2 ANQGSEA. This CDR3 contains 13 residues. V dropped 3 bases and J dropped 8; count of bases not matched to a gene: 6. This CDR3 reads CSVEPDRGVEAFF. CDR3 nucleotide sequence: TGCAGCGTTGAGCCGGACAGGGGGGTCGAAGCTTTCTTT.

This clonotype was seen at least ten times. The genes are TRBV10-1 and TRBJ2-7; 10 nucleotides match TRBD2. The CDR3 extends over 16 amino acids. CDR1 and CDR2 from the germline V gene are WNHNN and SYGVQD (reference sequence). V lost 3 bases to trimming and J lost 3 bases; unmatched junction nucleotides: 8. The CDR3 region is CASSEAGAGGIYEQYF. As DNA, the CDR3 is TGCGCCAGCAGTGAAGCCGGAGCGGGGGGGATCTACGAGCAGTACTTC.

This clonotype showed up many times. The genes are TRBV29-1 and TRBJ2-7, with D perhaps matching TRBD1 or TRBD2 (5 bases each). The V end was cut by 7 bases, the J end by 5 bases, with 21 bases between. There are 14 residues in the CDR3. CDR1 and CDR2 (germline): SQVTM, ANQGSEA. The CDR3 region has the DNA TGCAGCGCTAGTTCGGGGCCGTTAGGGGACGAGCAGTACTTC. This encodes CSASSGPLGDEQYF.